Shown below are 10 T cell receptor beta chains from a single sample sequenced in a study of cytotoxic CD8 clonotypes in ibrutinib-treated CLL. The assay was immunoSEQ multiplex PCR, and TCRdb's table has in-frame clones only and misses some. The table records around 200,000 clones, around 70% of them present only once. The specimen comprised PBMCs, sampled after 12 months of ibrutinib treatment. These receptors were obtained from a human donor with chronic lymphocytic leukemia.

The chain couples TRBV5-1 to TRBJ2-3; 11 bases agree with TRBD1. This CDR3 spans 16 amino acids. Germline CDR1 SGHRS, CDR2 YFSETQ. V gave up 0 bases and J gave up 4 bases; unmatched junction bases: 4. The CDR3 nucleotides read TGCGCCAGCAGCTTGGGGACAGGGGGCTTCCCAGATACGCAGTATTTT. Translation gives CASSLGTGGFPDTQYF.

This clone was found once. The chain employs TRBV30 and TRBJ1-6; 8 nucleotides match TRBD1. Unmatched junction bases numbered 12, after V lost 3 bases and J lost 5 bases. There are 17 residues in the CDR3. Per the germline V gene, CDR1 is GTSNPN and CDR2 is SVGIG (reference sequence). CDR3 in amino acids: CAWSARGDRINNSPLHF. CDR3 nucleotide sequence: TGTGCCTGGAGCGCTCGAGGGGACAGGATCAATAATTCACCCCTCCACTTT.

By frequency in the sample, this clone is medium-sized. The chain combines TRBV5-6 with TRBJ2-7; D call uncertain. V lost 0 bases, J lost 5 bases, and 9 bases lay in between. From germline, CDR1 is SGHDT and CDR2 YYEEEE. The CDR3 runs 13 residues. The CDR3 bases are TGTGCCAGCAGCTTGGGGCACCGGGACGAGCAGTACTTC. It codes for CASSLGHRDEQYF.

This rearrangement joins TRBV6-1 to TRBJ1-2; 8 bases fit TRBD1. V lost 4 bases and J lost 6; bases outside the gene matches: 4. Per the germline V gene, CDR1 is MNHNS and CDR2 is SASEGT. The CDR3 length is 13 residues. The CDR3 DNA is TGTGCCAGCAGTGGAGTGGACAGGGATGGCTACACCTTC. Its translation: CASSGVDRDGYTF.

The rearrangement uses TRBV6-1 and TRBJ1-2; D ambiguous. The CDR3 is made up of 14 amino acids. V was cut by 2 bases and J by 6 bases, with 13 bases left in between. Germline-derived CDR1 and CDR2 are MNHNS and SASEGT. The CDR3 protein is CASSERGWIDGYTF. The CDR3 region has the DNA TGTGCCAGCAGTGAAAGAGGGTGGATAGATGGCTACACCTTC.

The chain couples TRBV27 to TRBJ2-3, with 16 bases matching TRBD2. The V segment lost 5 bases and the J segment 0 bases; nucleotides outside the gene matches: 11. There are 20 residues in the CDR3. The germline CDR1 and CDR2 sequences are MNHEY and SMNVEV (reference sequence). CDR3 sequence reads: CASSLPGLAGGETSTDTQYF. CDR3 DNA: TGTGCCAGCAGTCTGCCGGGACTAGCGGGGGGGGAGACTAGCACAGATACGCAGTATTTT.

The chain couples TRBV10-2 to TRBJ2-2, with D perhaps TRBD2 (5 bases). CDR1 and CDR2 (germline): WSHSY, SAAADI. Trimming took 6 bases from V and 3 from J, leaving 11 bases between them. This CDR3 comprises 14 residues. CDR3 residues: CASRTSGDTGELFF. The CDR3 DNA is TGCGCCAGCAGGACCAGCGGCGACACCGGGGAGCTGTTTTTT.

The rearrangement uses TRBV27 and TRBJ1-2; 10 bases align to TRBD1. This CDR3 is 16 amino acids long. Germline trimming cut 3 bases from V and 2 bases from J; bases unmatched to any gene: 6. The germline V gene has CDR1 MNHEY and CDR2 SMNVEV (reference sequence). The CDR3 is CASSFWTGGRNYGYTF. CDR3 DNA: TGTGCCAGCAGTTTCTGGACAGGGGGACGAAACTATGGCTACACCTTC.

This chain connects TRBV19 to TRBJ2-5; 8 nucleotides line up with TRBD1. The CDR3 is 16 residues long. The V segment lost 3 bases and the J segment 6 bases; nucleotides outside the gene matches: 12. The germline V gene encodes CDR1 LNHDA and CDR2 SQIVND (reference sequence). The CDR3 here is CASSIGTGQYGKTQYF. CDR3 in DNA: TGTGCCAGTAGTATCGGGACAGGCCAGTATGGAAAGACCCAGTACTTC.

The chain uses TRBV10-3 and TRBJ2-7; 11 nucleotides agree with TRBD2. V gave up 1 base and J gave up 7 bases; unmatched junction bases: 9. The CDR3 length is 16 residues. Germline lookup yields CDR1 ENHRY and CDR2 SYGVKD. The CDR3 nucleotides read TGTGCCATCAGTGAGTTGACTAGCGGGAAAATGAGGGAGCAGTACTTC. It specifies CAISELTSGKMREQYF.